The 25 T cell receptor beta chains given below trace back to one sample, sequenced in a study of blood T cell repertoires in COVID-19 (TCRdb year 2020). Library preparation used the immunoSEQ multiplex PCR assay. In its TCRdb copy, this immuneACCESS table keeps in-frame sequences only and misses some clones. Where compared with another copy, unresolved V genes explain less than half of these, and the others have no known cause. This sample holds 27,000 or so clones; 90% to 95% were observed only once. Approximately 16% of the sample comes from the top ten. Sample: peripheral blood. The receptors originated from a human donor with active COVID-19. The donor label of this sample is uncertain.

DNA for the CDR3: TGTGCCAGTTTCGAGGGATACGAGCAGTACTTC. Translation gives CASFEGYEQYF. The chain recombines TRBV2 with TRBJ2-7; possibly TRBD2 for D (5 bases). V was trimmed by 9 bases and J by 4 bases, leaving 10 bases between them. The CDR3 has 11 amino acids. Per germline, CDR1 SNHLY and CDR2 FYNNEI.

The chain joins TRBV29-1 to TRBJ1-2; 9 positions match TRBD1. The V gene end was trimmed by 4 bases and the J gene end by 4 bases; junction bases not matched to a gene: 1. This CDR3 is built from 12 residues. The germline V gene encodes CDR1 SQVTM and CDR2 ANQGSEA. In nucleotides, the CDR3 is TGCAGCGTTGGGGGACAGGGCTATGGCTACACCTTC. Translating gives CSVGGQGYGYTF.

V and J are TRBV19 and TRBJ1-5; D perhaps matches TRBD1 (5 bases). The CDR3 sequence is 17 residues long. Deletions cut 7 bases from V and 0 bases from J, with 19 bases between. From germline, CDR1 is LNHDA and CDR2 SQIVND (reference sequence). CDR3 residues: CASTSKAGRGSNQPQHF. The CDR3 DNA sequence: TGTGCCAGTACCTCAAAGGCGGGACGAGGTAGCAATCAGCCCCAGCATTTT. Combining the CDR3 with reference TRBV19 and TRBJ1-5 gives the whole variable domain DGGITQSPKYLFRKEGQNVTLSCEQNLNHDAMYWYRQDPGQGLRLIYYSQIVNDFQKGDIAEGYSVSREKKESFPLTVTSAQKNPTAFYLCASTSKAGRGSNQPQHFGDGTRLSIL.

This rearrangement joins TRBV9 to TRBJ1-2; 11 bases line up with TRBD1. V lost 4 bases and J lost 6; bases outside the gene matches: 8. Germline assignment: CDR1 SGDLS and CDR2 YYNGEE. This CDR3 is built from 15 residues. CDR3 in DNA: TGTGCCAGCAGCATAAGGACAGGGGGCACAGATGGCTACACCTTC. As protein: CASSIRTGGTDGYTF.

CDR3 loop: CAWIGAPGTEAFF. The CDR3 region has the DNA TGTGCCTGGATAGGAGCCCCTGGGACTGAAGCTTTCTTT. The V call is TRBV30, the J call TRBJ1-1; D gene uncertain. The CDR3 length is 13 residues. Trimming stripped 4 bases from V and 5 bases from J, with 14 bases between. The V gene's germline CDR1 is GTSNPN and CDR2 SVGIG (reference sequence).

This clone is a singleton in its sample. This sequence joins TRBV7-8 and TRBJ2-3; TRBD2 agrees at 11 bases. The length of the CDR3 is 15 residues. Germline CDR1 SGHVS, CDR2 FQNEAQ. V dropped 5 bases and J dropped 4; count of bases not matched to a gene: 5. The CDR3 loop is CASSATSGVADTQYF. Written as DNA, the CDR3 is TGTGCCAGCAGCGCGACTAGCGGGGTTGCAGATACGCAGTATTTT.

Worth noting for this clone: Different DNA sequences within this sample yield the same CDR3. The chain combines TRBV29-1 with TRBJ1-1; D uncertain. The CDR3 is made up of 13 amino acids. Germline CDR1 reads SQVTM; CDR2 reads ANQGSEA. The CDR3 region is CSVLIRVNTEAFF. Here the CDR3 DNA reads TGCAGTGTTCTGATTCGGGTTAACACTGAAGCTTTCTTT.

The chain employs TRBV5-1 and TRBJ2-2; 7 nucleotides agree with TRBD2. The germline V gene encodes CDR1 SGHRS and CDR2 YFSETQ. The CDR3 extends over 16 amino acids. J was trimmed by 5 bases and V by 1 base; bases with no gene match: 8. CDR3 bases: TGCGCCAGCAGCTTGATGGGACTAACTTCGACCGGGGAGCTGTTTTTT. It translates to CASSLMGLTSTGELFF.

V usage is TRBV19 and J usage is TRBJ2-1; TRBD1 agrees at 8 bases. The CDR3 runs to 15 residues. Germline V gene lookup returns CDR1 LNHDA and CDR2 SQIVND (reference sequence). Losses at the gene ends were 3 bases for V and 2 bases for J; bases not matched to a gene: 3. CDR3 DNA sequence: TGTGCCAGTAGTATTGGACAGGGCCCCTACAATGAGCAGTTCTTC. Amino acid sequence: CASSIGQGPYNEQFF.

This rearrangement joins TRBV9 to TRBJ2-2; tentatively, D is TRBD2 (6 bases). V shed 4 bases and J shed 7 bases, with 23 bases lying between them. Germline V lookup: CDR1 SGDLS, CDR2 YYNGEE. This CDR3 spans 17 amino acids. The CDR3 nucleotides are TGTGCCAGCAGCACACAAGCCGGGACTTACCGTTTCGGGGAGCTGTTTTTT. The encoded protein is CASSTQAGTYRFGELFF.

The chain combines TRBV7-2 with TRBJ2-7; 8 positions agree with TRBD2. Trimming at V came to 5 bases and at J to 3 bases, leaving 6 bases not matched to a gene. Germline V CDR1 and CDR2: SGHTA, FQGNSA. This CDR3 has 14 residues. CDR3 loop: CASSPHSGSYEQYF. CDR3 bases: TGTGCCAGCAGCCCCCACAGCGGGAGCTACGAGCAGTACTTC.

The rearrangement uses TRBV4-1 and TRBJ1-2, with D tentatively TRBD1 (6 bases). The CDR3 spans 13 residues. Germline CDR1 MGHRA, CDR2 YSYEKL. The V and J ends lost 0 bases and 4 bases respectively, with 6 bases between them. CDR3 sequence: CASSQEGGYGYTF. CDR3 bases: TGCGCCAGCAGCCAAGAAGGGGGCTATGGCTACACCTTC.

V and J are TRBV6-4 and TRBJ2-3; TRBD2 matches at 10 bases. The germline V gene has CDR1 MRHNA and CDR2 SNTAGT. The length of the CDR3 is 13 residues. The ends lost 4 bases at V and 5 bases at J; junction bases unmatched: 0. The CDR3 DNA sequence: TGTGCCAGCAGTGGACTAGCGGGAGATACGCAGTATTTT. Protein sequence: CASSGLAGDTQYF.

The V and J genes are TRBV15 and TRBJ2-3; 9 positions agree with TRBD2. Germline CDR1 is LNHNV and CDR2 is YYDKDF (reference sequence). The CDR3 extends over 16 amino acids. Trimming removed 0 bases from V and 7 bases from J; junction bases left unmatched: 8. CDR3 sequence: CATSRDSAGGAHTQYF. In nucleotides, the CDR3 is TGTGCCACCAGCAGAGATTCGGCGGGGGGGGCTCATACGCAGTATTTT.

The chain recombines TRBV6-1 with TRBJ1-2; no clear D. The CDR3 totals 15 residues. Germline lookup yields CDR1 MNHNS and CDR2 SASEGT. The ends were cut back, 0 bases at V and 6 bases at J, with 14 bases in the middle. The CDR3 DNA reads as TGTGCCAGCAGTGAAGCCCTGGGCGGGGAGAATGGCTACACCTTC. It yields the protein CASSEALGGENGYTF.

The gene calls are TRBV19 and TRBJ1-5; D is perhaps TRBD1 (5 bases). The length of the CDR3 is 16 residues. CDR1 and CDR2 (germline): LNHDA, SQIVND (reference sequence). Trimming pared 1 base from V and 7 bases from J, leaving 17 bases between. CDR3 amino acids: CASSIVRQTASQPQHF. The CDR3 DNA is TGTGCCAGTAGTATAGTTCGACAGACCGCAAGCCAGCCCCAGCATTTT. Complete variable domain (other parts from reference TRBV19 and TRBJ1-5): DGGITQSPKYLFRKEGQNVTLSCEQNLNHDAMYWYRQDPGQGLRLIYYSQIVNDFQKGDIAEGYSVSREKKESFPLTVTSAQKNPTAFYLCASSIVRQTASQPQHFGDGTRLSIL.

The chain carries TRBV6-2 or TRBV6-3 and TRBJ2-3; maybe TRBD2 (5 bases). Trimming stripped 5 bases from V and 4 bases from J, with 22 bases between. This CDR3 has 17 residues. Looked up from germline, CDR1 is MNHEY and CDR2 is SVGEGT. The CDR3 sequence: CASSHTQEGYSADTQYF. For the CDR3, the DNA is TGTGCCAGCAGTCACACCCAAGAGGGCTACAGCGCAGATACGCAGTATTTT.

This clone was picked up one time. The chain carries TRBV27 and TRBJ2-2, with a tentative D call TRBD1 (6 bases). Trimming removed 5 bases at V and 3 bases at J, with 10 bases between. The V gene's germline CDR1 is MNHEY and CDR2 SMNVEV (reference sequence). This CDR3 is built from 14 residues. DNA of the CDR3: TGTGCCAGCAGTACAGGGTTGCACACCGGGGAGCTGTTTTTT. Translated: CASSTGLHTGELFF.

V and J are TRBV9 and TRBJ1-5, with D unresolved. V dropped 0 bases and J dropped 9 bases, with 13 bases sitting between them. The CDR3 is 14 residues long. Germline V gene sequence: CDR1 SGDLS, CDR2 YYNGEE. The CDR3 reads CASSVGGSLGPQHF. CDR3 in DNA: TGTGCCAGCAGCGTAGGCGGCAGTCTAGGGCCCCAGCATTTT.

The chain uses TRBV15 and TRBJ2-1; the D gene is possibly TRBD2 (6 bases). The V and J ends lost 3 bases and 10 bases respectively, with 19 bases between them. Germline V gene lookup returns CDR1 LNHNV and CDR2 YYDKDF (reference sequence). The CDR3 runs to 15 residues. Here the CDR3 reads CATSRVRDFLGEQFF. The CDR3 DNA reads as TGTGCCACCAGCAGGGTAAGGGACTTTTTGGGGGAGCAGTTCTTC.

This sequence joins TRBV7-9 and TRBJ1-1; 7 bases map to TRBD1. V shed 5 bases, J shed 3 bases, and the junction held 12 bases outside the gene matches. This CDR3 is built from 16 residues. Germline CDR1 and CDR2: SEHNR and FQNEAQ (reference sequence). The DNA of the CDR3 is TGTGCCAGCAGCCGAGGGCGAGGGGGCGCTGACACTGAAGCTTTCTTT. This encodes CASSRGRGGADTEAFF.

DNA of the CDR3: TGTGCCAGCAGCTTAGGGGACAGTGGAAACACCATATATTTT. This encodes CASSLGDSGNTIYF. The chain carries TRBV11-2 and TRBJ1-3, with 7 bases lining up with TRBD1. V shed 1 base and J 3 bases; nucleotides not matched to a gene: 0. The CDR3 loop spans 14 amino acids. Germline V gene data show CDR1 as SGHAT and CDR2 as FQNNGV.

The rearrangement joins TRBV7-2 to TRBJ2-2; 10 nucleotides agree with TRBD1. The CDR3 loop spans 16 amino acids. Per germline, CDR1 SGHTA and CDR2 FQGNSA. J lost 5 bases, V lost 1 base, and 4 bases had no gene match. CDR3 loop: CASSLGQGAWTGELFF. In DNA, the CDR3 is TGTGCCAGCAGCTTAGGACAGGGGGCTTGGACCGGGGAGCTGTTTTTT.

The chain couples TRBV7-9 to TRBJ2-3; 11 positions match TRBD1. The germline V gene encodes CDR1 SEHNR and CDR2 FQNEAQ (reference sequence). The V segment lost 5 bases and the J segment 1 base; nucleotides outside the gene matches: 11. CDR3 length: 18 residues. CDR3 nucleotide sequence: TGTGCCAGCAGCCAGGGGAAGGACAGGGGGCTTGGCACAGATACGCAGTATTTT. Amino acids: CASSQGKDRGLGTDTQYF.

The V call is TRBV5-1, the J call TRBJ2-3; D gene uncertain. V dropped 0 bases and J dropped 4 bases, with 9 bases sitting between them. The CDR3 contains 14 residues. Germline V gives CDR1 SGHRS, CDR2 YFSETQ. CDR3 coding DNA: TGCGCCAGCAGCTTGGCCAACCGGGCAGATACGCAGTATTTT. Amino acid sequence: CASSLANRADTQYF. Full variable domain (remainder filled in from reference TRBV5-1 and TRBJ2-3): KAGVTQTPRYLIKTRGQQVTLSCSPISGHRSVSWYQQTPGQGLQFLFEYFSETQRNKGNFPGRFSGRQFSNSRSEMNVSTLELGDSALYLCASSLANRADTQYFGPGTRLTVL.